This T cell receptor beta chain was profiled in a study of T cell changes during pregnancy in multiple sclerosis. Produced via immunoSEQ multiplex PCR; TCRdb's table is partial and in-frame only. The repertoire holds around 33,000 clones, with over 80% as singletons. Germline CDR1 and CDR2: LGHNA and YNFKEQ. There are 16 residues in the CDR3. V shed 2 bases, J shed 5 bases, and the junction held 6 bases outside the gene matches. The material was CD8+ T cells from peripheral blood mononuclear cells, obtained before pregnancy. This sequence joins TRBV4-2 and TRBJ2-3; 11 bases are a match to TRBD2. This TCR derives from a female donor with multiple sclerosis, enrolled in a pregnancy study. The CDR3 DNA follows: TGTGCCAGCAGCCAAACGCTAGCGGGAGGAATAGATACGCAGTATTTT. It yields the protein CASSQTLAGGIDTQYF.